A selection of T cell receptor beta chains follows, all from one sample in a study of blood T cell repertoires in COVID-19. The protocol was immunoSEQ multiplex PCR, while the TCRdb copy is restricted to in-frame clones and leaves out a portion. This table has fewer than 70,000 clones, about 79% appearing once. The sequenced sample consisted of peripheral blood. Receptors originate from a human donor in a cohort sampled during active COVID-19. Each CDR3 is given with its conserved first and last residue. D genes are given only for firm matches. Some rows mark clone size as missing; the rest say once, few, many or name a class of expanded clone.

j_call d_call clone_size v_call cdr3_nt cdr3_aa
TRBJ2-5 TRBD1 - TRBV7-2 TGTGCCAGCAGCATCAACAGGGGTCAAGAGACCCAGTACTTC CASSINRGQETQYF
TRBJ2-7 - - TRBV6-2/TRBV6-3 TGTGCCAGCACCCCAATGGAGTCGGGGTCCTACGAGCAGTACTTC CASTPMESGSYEQYF
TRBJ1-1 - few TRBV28 TGTGCCAGCAGTTTGGTCCAAAGGTCAGGTCTCACTGAAGCTTTCTTT CASSLVQRSGLTEAFF
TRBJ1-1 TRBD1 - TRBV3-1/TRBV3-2 TGTGCCAGCAGCCAAGCGGACAGGGGACGAGCTTTCTTT CASSQADRGRAFF
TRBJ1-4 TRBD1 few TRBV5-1 TGCGCCAGCAGGAGGGACAGTAATGAAAAACTGTTTTTT CASRRDSNEKLFF
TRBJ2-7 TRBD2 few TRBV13 TGTGCCAGCAGCTTAGGCCTCTCTCAAGCGGGGGGGCATGGCGAGCAGTACTTC CASSLGLSQAGGHGEQYF
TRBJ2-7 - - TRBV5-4 TGTGCCAGCGAAAGAAGCGGAATGGTTTCTGGAGAGCAGTACTTC CASERSGMVSGEQYF
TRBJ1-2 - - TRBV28 TGTGCCAGCAGTTTAGTTGGGGCGCGAGGCTACACCTTC CASSLVGARGYTF
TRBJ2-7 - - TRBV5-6 TGTGCCAGCAGCTTGACAGAGATCACCTACGAGCAGTACTTC CASSLTEITYEQYF
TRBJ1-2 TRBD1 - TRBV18 TGTGCCAGCTCACCCGGAACAGGGGACTTCTATGGCTACACCTTC CASSPGTGDFYGYTF
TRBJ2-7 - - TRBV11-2 TGTGCCAGCAGCTTAGATTGGGACTCCAGACACGAGCAGTACTTC CASSLDWDSRHEQYF
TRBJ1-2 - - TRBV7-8 TGTGCCAGCAGCCGGGGGACAACGTATGGCTACACCTTC CASSRGTTYGYTF
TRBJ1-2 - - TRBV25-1 TGTGCCAGCAGTGAATCAGCGGGGCCACAGGGCGGCGGCTACACCTTC CASSESAGPQGGGYTF
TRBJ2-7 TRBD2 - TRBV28 TGTGCCAGCAGTTTTCCTAGCGGGAGCGCCTACGAGCAGTACTTC CASSFPSGSAYEQYF
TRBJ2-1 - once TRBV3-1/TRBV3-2 TGTGCCAGCAGCCAAGTCCGGGGGGCTTCACGCAATGAGCAGTTCTTC CASSQVRGASRNEQFF
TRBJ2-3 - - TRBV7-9 TGTGCCAGCAGCTTAGGGGGCGCCACAGATACGCAGTATTTT CASSLGGATDTQYF
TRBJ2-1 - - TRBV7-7 TGTGCCAGCAGCTTACTGGGCGTTGACAATGAGCAGTTCTTC CASSLLGVDNEQFF
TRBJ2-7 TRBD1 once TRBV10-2 TGCGCCAGCAGAGTCGGACAGGGACGGGACGGCGAGCAGTACTTC CASRVGQGRDGEQYF
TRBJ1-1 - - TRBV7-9 TGTGCCAGCAGCTTAGCCGATACATTGAACACTGAAGCTTTCTTT CASSLADTLNTEAFF
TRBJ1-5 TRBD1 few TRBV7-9 TGTGCCAGCAGCGCCGGGACAGGGAATCAGCCCCAGCATTTT CASSAGTGNQPQHF
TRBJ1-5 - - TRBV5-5 TGTGCCAGCAGCTTGACAGGGATCGGTAGCAATCAGCCCCAGCATTTT CASSLTGIGSNQPQHF
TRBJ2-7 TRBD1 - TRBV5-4 TGTGCCAGCAGCTTGGAACAGGGGGCGTCCGAGCAGTACTTC CASSLEQGASEQYF
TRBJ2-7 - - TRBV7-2 TGTGCCAGCAGCTTAAGTCAGTACAGCTACGAGCAGTACTTC CASSLSQYSYEQYF
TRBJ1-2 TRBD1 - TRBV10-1 TGCGCCAGCAGTGCCTCGACAGGGAGTTTGGATGGCTACACCTTC CASSASTGSLDGYTF
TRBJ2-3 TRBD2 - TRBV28 TGTGCCAGCAGTTCCCCTAGCGGGGGACGCACAGATACGCAGTATTTT CASSSPSGGRTDTQYF
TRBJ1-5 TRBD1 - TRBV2 TGTGCCAGCAGTGAAAGGACAGGGGTCAATCAGCCCCAGCATTTT CASSERTGVNQPQHF
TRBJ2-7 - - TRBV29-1 TGCAGCGTTTTGACAGACTACGAGCAGTACTTC CSVLTDYEQYF
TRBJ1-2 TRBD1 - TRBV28 TGTGCCAGCAGTTACGGGACAGCCACCACATTTGGCTACACCTTC CASSYGTATTFGYTF
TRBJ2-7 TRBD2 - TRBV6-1 TGTGCCAGCAGTGAGCTGTGGGGGACTAGCGGGGGTTACTCCTACGAGCAGTACTTC CASSELWGTSGGYSYEQYF
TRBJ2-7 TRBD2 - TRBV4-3 TGCGCCAGCAGCCAAGATTCTAGCGGGAGTTACGAGCAGTACTTC CASSQDSSGSYEQYF
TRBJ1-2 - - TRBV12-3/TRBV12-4 TGTGCCAGCAGTTTAGGTAGAAACTATGGCTACACCTTC CASSLGRNYGYTF
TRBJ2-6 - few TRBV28 TGTGCCAGCAGGAGTCCGGGACACCTCTCTGGGGCCAACGTCCTGACTTTC CASRSPGHLSGANVLTF
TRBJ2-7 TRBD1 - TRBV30 TGTGCCTGGAGAGGCCTGGGGACAGCACACGAGCAGTACTTC CAWRGLGTAHEQYF
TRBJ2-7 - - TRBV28 TGTGCCAGCAGGGGCCTCGAGCAGTACTTC CASRGLEQYF
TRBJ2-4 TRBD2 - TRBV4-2 TGTGCCAGCAGCCTGGGGACTAGCGGGGGACAAAACATTCAGTACTTC CASSLGTSGGQNIQYF
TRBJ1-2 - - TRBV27 TGTGCCAGCAGTTATGGGCCCCTCTATGGCTACACCTTC CASSYGPLYGYTF
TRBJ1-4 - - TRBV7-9 TGTGCCAGCAGCTTAAGTCCCGGACTTAATGAAAAACTGTTTTTT CASSLSPGLNEKLFF
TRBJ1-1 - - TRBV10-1 TGCGCCAGCACTAGAAGGATAGACAGGAACACTGAAGCTTTCTTT CASTRRIDRNTEAFF
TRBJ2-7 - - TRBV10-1 TGCGCCAGCAGCTCCGGGACTCCTCCCTACGAGCAGTACTTC CASSSGTPPYEQYF
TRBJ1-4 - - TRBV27 TGTGCCAGCAGTTTAACGAGAGCAACTAATGAAAAACTGTTTTTT CASSLTRATNEKLFF
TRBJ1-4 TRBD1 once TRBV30 TGTGCCTGGAGTACACGGACAGGTCGGGATATGGAACTGTTTTTT CAWSTRTGRDMELFF
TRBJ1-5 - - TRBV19 TGTGCCAGTAACGGGGGATATGGCAATCAGCCCCAGCATTTT CASNGGYGNQPQHF
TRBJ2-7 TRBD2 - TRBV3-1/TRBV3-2 TGTGCCAGCAGCCTCGGACTAGATTACGAGCAGTACTTC CASSLGLDYEQYF
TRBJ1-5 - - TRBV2 TGTGCCAGTACACAGGGAGGGGGTAATCAGCCCCAGCATTTT CASTQGGGNQPQHF
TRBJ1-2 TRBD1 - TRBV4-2 TGTGCCAGCAGCCGAGTTAGGACAGGGGATTCTAACTATGGCTACACCTTC CASSRVRTGDSNYGYTF
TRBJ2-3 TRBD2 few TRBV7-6 TGTGCCAGCAGCCTAGGGACTAGCGGGAGTAAATCGCCAGATACGCAGTATTTT CASSLGTSGSKSPDTQYF
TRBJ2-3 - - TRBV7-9 TGTGCCAGCAGCTTAGGCGGATATACGACGGATACGCAGTATTTT CASSLGGYTTDTQYF
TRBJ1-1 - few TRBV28 TGTGCCAGCAGACTACTACAGGGAGCGCACACTGAAGCTTTCTTT CASRLLQGAHTEAFF
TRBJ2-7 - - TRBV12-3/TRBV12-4 TGTGCCAGCAGTTCCTATACTAACTACGAGCAGTACTTC CASSSYTNYEQYF
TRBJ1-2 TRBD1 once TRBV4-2 TGTGCCAGCAAACCCACACCCGGGACAGTGAGTGGCTACACCTTC CASKPTPGTVSGYTF
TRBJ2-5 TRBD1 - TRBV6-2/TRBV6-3 TGTGCCAGCAGCGGAACAGGGGTGTACCAAGAGACCCAGTACTTC CASSGTGVYQETQYF
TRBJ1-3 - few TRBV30 TGTGCCTGGAAAAGCGGCGTCACTGGAAACACCATATATTTT CAWKSGVTGNTIYF
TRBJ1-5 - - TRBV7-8 TGTGCCAGCAGCTTAGTGCAGGGGAGGGGGAGCAATCAGCCCCAGCATTTT CASSLVQGRGSNQPQHF